The clone carrying this T cell receptor (beta chain) was seen at least ten times. The antigen is not known. The CDR3 has 12 amino acids. V was cut by 3 bases and J by 5 bases, with 7 bases left in between. Germline assignment: CDR1 KGHSH and CDR2 LQKENI. These data come from a study of T-cell reconstitution after alpha-beta-depleted transplantation in children. Findings of the study overall: Counts and diversity of T cells one year after transplant came mostly from newly produced T cells. Where alpha-beta T cells came from about two months after transplant was reportedly several hundred expanded graft clones. Surviving thymic progenitors and recipient T cells were the source of high TCRbeta diversity at day 60 in some patients.

Using unique molecular identifiers, the investigators prepared the TCRbeta library. In TCRdb, the PCR reads were re-called with MiXCR into one record per CDR3 protein. The sample contains about 440,000 distinct CDR3 sequences, around two fifths of which appear only once. The sequencing used PBMCs, collected before TCRalphabeta/CD19-depleted stem cell transplant. The rearrangement uses TRBV18 and TRBJ2-5; D remains ambiguous. The origin of this receptor is a girl under 10 years old with aplastic anemia, due to receive a stem cell transplant. The CDR3 sequence is CASSPVSETQYF. CDR3 nucleotide sequence: TGTGCCAGCTCACCGGTGAGCGAGACCCAGTACTTC.